These 14 T cell receptor beta chains originate from one sample sequenced in a study of blood T cell repertoires in COVID-19. Assay used: immunoSEQ multiplex PCR; TCRdb lists only in-frame clones, some missing. The sample shows tens of thousands of clones, 86% of them seen only once. The sequenced sample consisted of peripheral blood. The source is a man aged 50 or older with acute or convalescent COVID-19.

The V call is TRBV5-4, the J call TRBJ2-7, with 11 bases identical to TRBD1. Looked up from germline, CDR1 is SGHNT and CDR2 is YYREEE (reference sequence). The V and J ends lost 0 bases and 5 bases, in that order; junction bases with no gene match: 1. This CDR3 is built from 14 residues. The CDR3 nucleotides are TGTGCCAGCAGCTTGGGGACAGGGGGCAACGAGCAGTACTTC. Translating it yields CASSLGTGGNEQYF.

The J gene is TRBJ2-2, the V gene TRBV4-1, with D uncertain. Trimming shortened V by 3 bases and J by 0 bases, and 11 bases separated the two germline ends. Germline V lookup: CDR1 MGHRA, CDR2 YSYEKL. The CDR3 has 16 residues. CDR3 coding DNA: TGCGCCAGCAGCCAGATACAGAACGCGAACACCGGGGAGCTGTTTTTT. As protein: CASSQIQNANTGELFF.

This clone showed up just once. The chain uses TRBV6-5 and TRBJ2-5; no definite D call. Between the trimmed V and J ends, which lost 0 bases and 2 bases, there was a span of 7 bases. CDR3 length equals 14 residues. Germline loops: CDR1 MNHEY, CDR2 SVGAGI. Written as DNA, the CDR3 is TGTGCCAGCAGTTACTCGGCCCAGCAAGAGACCCAGTACTTC. Encoded protein: CASSYSAQQETQYF.

The rearrangement uses TRBV19 and TRBJ1-5; tentative D call: TRBD1 (6 bases). Germline loops: CDR1 LNHDA, CDR2 SQIVND (reference sequence). This CDR3 has 16 residues. V shed 7 bases and J shed 3 bases, with 19 bases lying between them. CDR3 DNA: TGTGCCAGTACCGATACAGGGAAGGGGAACAATCAGCCCCAGCATTTT. This codes for CASTDTGKGNNQPQHF.

This rearrangement joins TRBV23-1 to TRBJ2-7; TRBD2 is a possible D gene (6 bases). TRBV23-1 is labeled an ORF, and its function is uncertain. The CDR3 totals 12 residues. Deletions cut 9 bases from V and 5 bases from J, with 14 bases between. For the CDR3, the DNA is TGCGCCAGAGCCGGAGGGGCCCACGAGCAGTACTTC. This encodes CARAGGAHEQYF.

V gene TRBV9 combines with J gene TRBJ2-4; TRBD1 agrees at 8 bases. The CDR3 is made up of 16 amino acids. After removal of 2 bases from V and 1 base from J, the junction contained 5 bases not matched to a gene. CDR1 and CDR2 from the germline V gene are SGDLS and YYNGEE. The CDR3 protein is CASSVSGGLAKNIQYF. CDR3 DNA sequence: TGTGCCAGCAGCGTCTCAGGGGGCCTGGCCAAAAACATTCAGTACTTC.

J is TRBJ2-3 and V is TRBV27, with a weak D call TRBD2 (7 bases). The germline V gene has CDR1 MNHEY and CDR2 SMNVEV (reference sequence). This CDR3 spans 14 amino acids. V lost 7 bases and J 5 bases, leaving 16 bases between the germline ends. CDR3 in DNA: TGTGCCAGCATAGGGGGGGTCGGGGGAGATACGCAGTATTTT. The encoded protein is CASIGGVGGDTQYF.

The rearrangement links TRBV2 to TRBJ1-1; D is uncertain. The CDR3 totals 13 residues. Germline V gene lookup returns CDR1 SNHLY and CDR2 FYNNEI. V lost 3 bases and J lost 4, with 9 bases in between. The CDR3 coding sequence is TGTGCCAGCAGTGATCTCGGGATCACTGAAGCTTTCTTT. Translated: CASSDLGITEAFF.

Concerning this clone: Its ends do not fully match the called genes, so a read error is possible. The rearrangement links TRBV5-1 to TRBJ2-1; TRBD2 might be the D (7 bases). The CDR3 is 16 residues long. Germline loops: CDR1 SGHRS, CDR2 YFSETQ. The CDR3 reads CASSLTPPTSGDIIVF. Written as DNA, the CDR3 is TGCGCCAGCAGCTTGACCCCCCCGACGAGCGGGGACATCATAGTCTTC.

The chain carries TRBV12-5 and TRBJ1-5; D is possibly TRBD1 (5 bases). Trimming pared 5 bases from V and 0 bases from J, leaving 8 bases between. The CDR3 loop spans 14 amino acids. The germline V gene encodes CDR1 LGHNT and CDR2 FRNRAP. The CDR3 protein is CASGLGASNQPQHF. The CDR3 nucleotides are TGTGCTAGTGGTCTAGGGGCTAGCAATCAGCCCCAGCATTTT.

This clone came up once. This chain uses TRBV6-6 with TRBJ1-4; D is uncertain. V lost 5 bases and J lost 6, with 16 bases in between. CDR1 MNHNY and CDR2 SVGAGI come from the germline V gene (reference sequence). The CDR3 loop spans 15 amino acids. The CDR3, as DNA: TGTGCCAGCAGTAGGCAGCCCTATGAGGATGAAAAACTGTTTTTT. Its translation is CASSRQPYEDEKLFF.

The chain uses TRBV10-1 and TRBJ2-3; no firm D call. Germline V CDR1 and CDR2: WNHNN, SYGVQD (reference sequence). The CDR3 loop spans 14 amino acids. The germline V and J ends were trimmed by 1 base and 1 base, with 6 bases remaining between them. CDR3 sequence (DNA): TGCGCCAGCAGTGAGTATGGCCGCACAGATACGCAGTATTTT. Protein sequence: CASSEYGRTDTQYF.

This clone has just a few counts. The chain carries TRBV6-1 and TRBJ2-7; possible D gene TRBD1, 6 bases. The V and J ends lost 3 bases and 5 bases respectively, with 17 bases between them. The CDR3 extends over 15 amino acids. Germline loops: CDR1 MNHNS, CDR2 SASEGT. In nucleotides, the CDR3 is TGTGCCAGCAGTGAGCCCCCACAGGGCGCCCACGAGCAGTACTTC. Protein product: CASSEPPQGAHEQYF.

J is TRBJ1-1 and V is TRBV25-1; 9 bases are shared with TRBD1. CDR1 and CDR2 (germline): MGHDK, SYGVNS. V shed 3 bases and J 11 bases; nucleotides not matched to a gene: 10. The CDR3 spans 14 residues. The CDR3 protein is CASSELGLGTGAFF. The CDR3 nucleotides read TGTGCCAGCAGTGAGCTTGGCCTCGGGACAGGGGCTTTCTTT.